This paragraph covers one T cell receptor beta chain sequence. Repertoires were generated with immunoSEQ multiplex PCR, while TCRdb's copy carries only in-frame clones and drops some. The repertoire holds 200,000 to 250,000 clones, with approximately 78% as singletons. The record originates from a study of blood T cell repertoires in COVID-19. Germline CDR1 is KGHSH and CDR2 is LQKENI. The CDR3 is made up of 16 amino acids. V was pared by 4 bases and J by 0 bases, with 6 bases of the junction left unmatched. This receptor was identified in a woman of 80 years or more with COVID-19, enrolled during active disease. Input material: peripheral blood. The rearrangement uses TRBV18 and TRBJ1-3; TRBD1 agrees at 7 bases. The CDR3 loop is CASSLPGTVSGNTIYF. The CDR3 bases are TGTGCCAGCTCACTTCCCGGGACAGTCTCTGGAAACACCATATATTTT.